The present T cell receptor beta chain was sequenced within a study of blood T cell repertoires in COVID-19. Looking at the study overall: Donors in the United States, Italy and Spain gave samples during acute or convalescent COVID-19. PBMCs, B-cell-depleted T cells, or T cells were the source of the cDNA or gDNA that made up the material.

This clone was seen a few times. This CDR3 region has 16 residues. V lost 4 bases to trimming and J lost 1 base, with 16 bases between them. Germline values: CDR1 MNHNS, CDR2 SASEGT. Repertoires were generated with immunoSEQ multiplex PCR, while TCRdb's copy carries only in-frame clones and drops some. In the table there are some 320,000 clones, about 87% of which are singletons. The TCR sequence derives from a young woman who had recovered from COVID-19. The sequenced material came from peripheral blood. The rearrangement uses TRBV6-1 and TRBJ1-1; perhaps TRBD1 as D (5 bases). CDR3 coding DNA: TGTGCCAGCAGTGCGTTGGTAGGGGTCACGAACACTGAAGCTTTCTTT. This translates into CASSALVGVTNTEAFF.